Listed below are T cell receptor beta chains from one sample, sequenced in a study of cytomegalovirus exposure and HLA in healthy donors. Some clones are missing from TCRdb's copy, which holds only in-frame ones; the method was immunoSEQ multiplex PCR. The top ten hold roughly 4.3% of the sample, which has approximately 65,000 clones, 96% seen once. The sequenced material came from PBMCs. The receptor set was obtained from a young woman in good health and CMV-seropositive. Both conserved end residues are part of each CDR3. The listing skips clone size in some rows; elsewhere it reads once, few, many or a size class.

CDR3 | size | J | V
CASSPPSGELRGYTF | . | TRBJ1-2 | TRBV18
CASSLPTGGQETQYF | . | TRBJ2-5 | TRBV25-1
CASSSPGGSGTLYEQYF | . | TRBJ2-7 | TRBV28
CASREGLLFPSGSVPDTQYF | . | TRBJ2-3 | TRBV28
CASGGTDTFREQFF | . | TRBJ2-1 | TRBV12-5
CASGGPGQQNEKLFF | . | TRBJ1-4 | TRBV9
CASRGTGEETQYF | . | TRBJ2-5 | TRBV28
CSARTSNIQYF | . | TRBJ2-4 | TRBV20-1
CACLQGGGGYTF | . | TRBJ1-2 | TRBV30
CASSDLQGNNEQFF | . | TRBJ2-1 | TRBV6-1
CASSPGAEANYGYTF | . | TRBJ1-2 | TRBV28
CASSVSSGMAGELFF | . | TRBJ2-2 | TRBV19
CASSAQGRVRQPQHF | . | TRBJ1-5 | TRBV27
CASSLGTAEQYF | . | TRBJ2-7 | TRBV7-2
CSASLRRGYTF | . | TRBJ1-2 | TRBV20-1
CASSPTLEGGELFF | . | TRBJ2-2 | TRBV11-3
CASSNQGNPFIGEQFF | . | TRBJ2-1 | TRBV19
CASSPDTYSNQPQHF | once | TRBJ1-5 | TRBV7-6
CASSILQGIGYTEAFF | . | TRBJ1-1 | TRBV28
CASSPGQGAPGANVLTF | . | TRBJ2-6 | TRBV27
CAWSPLVRGSGANVLTF | . | TRBJ2-6 | TRBV30
CAWRAGRGFTSGAFYEQYF | . | TRBJ2-7 | TRBV30
CASSLVLVWRALPQETQYF | . | TRBJ2-5 | TRBV5-5
CASSWGGNTEAFF | . | TRBJ1-1 | TRBV5-1
CASRPSAGGANVLTF | . | TRBJ2-6 | TRBV27
CASSTTSGPYNEQFF | once | TRBJ2-1 | TRBV6-5
CASSSARGQVSNQPQHF | . | TRBJ1-5 | TRBV27
CASSYSTGMSGELFF | . | TRBJ2-2 | TRBV6-6
CASSLGGSSGANVLTF | . | TRBJ2-6 | TRBV5-1
CASSLGQGYGYTF | . | TRBJ1-2 | TRBV19
CASSVEDSEAFF | . | TRBJ1-1 | TRBV9
CASSQDRSEQYF | . | TRBJ2-7 | TRBV7-8
CASSIDLTDRGNQPQHF | . | TRBJ1-5 | TRBV19
CASSQAGGNNEQFF | once | TRBJ2-1 | TRBV7-3
CASSKVAANTGELFF | . | TRBJ2-2 | TRBV19
CASSPGGSSTDTQYF | . | TRBJ2-3 | TRBV6-5
CASSPGFRDTGELFF | . | TRBJ2-2 | TRBV11-3
CASGGGSAVVVTF | . | TRBJ1-2 | TRBV6-1
CASSLGLAGADTQYF | . | TRBJ2-3 | TRBV6-6
CASSWRGRAWDEQYF | . | TRBJ2-7 | TRBV5-6
CASSPLAGGLDGNEQFF | . | TRBJ2-1 | TRBV13
CASSELLSKTGELFF | once | TRBJ2-2 | TRBV2
CASSQGSPNTEAFF | . | TRBJ1-1 | TRBV4-1